The rows below give T cell receptor beta chains drawn from one sample of a study of vaccination and CD4 T cells after COVID-19. Their antigens are not known. TCRdb reprocessed the PCR reads via MiXCR and lists one record per CDR3 protein. The sample carries 8,000 or so distinct CDR3 sequences, more than 20% recorded once. Material: CD4+ T cells from blood, cultured in vitro, obtained after SARS-CoV-2 vaccination. The receptors come from a human donor who had recovered from COVID-19. CDR3s leave out the opening cysteine and the closing phenylalanine or tryptophan. The D gene is left open where the match is weak. Some rows have no size entry. The others give once, few or many, or a class for an expanded clone.

clone size: .
V gene: TRBV5-5
D gene: .
CDR3 protein: ASSLQQVSAF

clone size: .
V gene: TRBV28
D gene: TRBD2
CDR3 protein: ASSATSGGTNEQF

clone size: few
V gene: TRBV29-1
D gene: TRBD1
CDR3 protein: SVEDRTGLQETQY

clone size: .
V gene: TRBV28
D gene: .
CDR3 protein: ASSLANKPQH

clone size: .
V gene: TRBV7-9
D gene: .
CDR3 protein: ASSLVAGVNEQF

clone size: .
V gene: TRBV19
D gene: TRBD2
CDR3 protein: ASSSERGPYNEQF

clone size: few
V gene: TRBV27
D gene: TRBD1
CDR3 protein: ASSSQPDRARNQPQH

clone size: medium-sized
V gene: TRBV28
D gene: TRBD1
CDR3 protein: ASSLTGQGIEQY

clone size: few
V gene: TRBV20-1
D gene: .
CDR3 protein: SASPRTMYEQY

clone size: .
V gene: TRBV6-1
D gene: .
CDR3 protein: ASSRPIGGPRSTEAF

clone size: few
V gene: TRBV6-5
D gene: .
CDR3 protein: ASSYRQVVRTEAF

clone size: medium-sized
V gene: TRBV20-1
D gene: .
CDR3 protein: SARKGSLSYEQY

clone size: .
V gene: TRBV2
D gene: .
CDR3 protein: ASRGDRYEQY

clone size: .
V gene: TRBV19
D gene: TRBD1
CDR3 protein: ASSRYRGTGGLNTEAF

clone size: few
V gene: TRBV20-1
D gene: TRBD1
CDR3 protein: SAAHLDRGRDYGYT

clone size: few
V gene: TRBV20-1
D gene: .
CDR3 protein: SARDLRAENQPQH

clone size: .
V gene: TRBV7-6
D gene: .
CDR3 protein: ASSLGHSGANVLT

clone size: few
V gene: TRBV6-1
D gene: TRBD1
CDR3 protein: ASSGGQRNTEAF

clone size: few
V gene: TRBV11-2
D gene: TRBD1
CDR3 protein: ASRIGGGKTQY

clone size: .
V gene: TRBV7-2
D gene: .
CDR3 protein: ASSLVPRKAGS

clone size: .
V gene: TRBV5-5
D gene: .
CDR3 protein: ASSLGNMNTEAF

clone size: few
V gene: TRBV4-3
D gene: TRBD1
CDR3 protein: ASSQDPGGFNQPQH

clone size: few
V gene: TRBV5-1
D gene: .
CDR3 protein: ASSLALTATYEQY

clone size: medium-sized
V gene: TRBV7-2
D gene: TRBD1
CDR3 protein: ASSLRTGEVEQY

clone size: .
V gene: TRBV15
D gene: .
CDR3 protein: ATSRPGVFRNTEAF

clone size: few
V gene: TRBV10-1
D gene: TRBD2
CDR3 protein: ASSGMGTSGNNEQF

clone size: medium-sized
V gene: TRBV20-1
D gene: TRBD1
CDR3 protein: SARAPGQGSVTYEQY

clone size: .
V gene: TRBV6-1
D gene: TRBD1
CDR3 protein: ASSEGQGEGQPQH

clone size: medium-sized
V gene: TRBV7-9
D gene: .
CDR3 protein: ASSSGLHYT

clone size: .
V gene: TRBV10-2
D gene: TRBD1
CDR3 protein: ASSELDRLTYEQY

clone size: .
V gene: TRBV7-9
D gene: TRBD2
CDR3 protein: ASSFEPRPDRAGVPNEQY

clone size: .
V gene: TRBV5-1
D gene: .
CDR3 protein: ASSLLPETQY

clone size: medium-sized
V gene: TRBV6-5
D gene: TRBD2
CDR3 protein: ASSYSNARAGVSQY

clone size: .
V gene: TRBV28
D gene: TRBD1
CDR3 protein: ASRRSDRGGNQPQH

clone size: .
V gene: TRBV4-3
D gene: .
CDR3 protein: ASSQDEGTYSYEQY

clone size: few
V gene: TRBV5-1
D gene: .
CDR3 protein: ASRRQQRAVAETQY

clone size: medium-sized
V gene: TRBV6-1
D gene: .
CDR3 protein: ASKGQSGETQY

clone size: medium-sized
V gene: TRBV6-1
D gene: TRBD1
CDR3 protein: ASSPQDRDYNSPLH

clone size: .
V gene: TRBV11-1
D gene: .
CDR3 protein: ASGVSMNTEAF

clone size: .
V gene: TRBV18
D gene: .
CDR3 protein: ASSPGGPNYGYT

clone size: medium-sized
V gene: TRBV20-1
D gene: TRBD2
CDR3 protein: SARKLARNEQY

clone size: medium-sized
V gene: TRBV7-3
D gene: .
CDR3 protein: ASSLGPTTYEQY

clone size: few
V gene: TRBV7-2
D gene: TRBD2
CDR3 protein: ASSLYPSGSGTSGYEQY

clone size: .
V gene: TRBV29-1
D gene: TRBD1
CDR3 protein: SVRTGGNTEAF

clone size: .
V gene: TRBV27
D gene: .
CDR3 protein: ASSQTMDADRASEQF

clone size: medium-sized
V gene: TRBV6-1
D gene: .
CDR3 protein: ASIRGQTETQY

clone size: few
V gene: TRBV4-1
D gene: .
CDR3 protein: ASSQEEGYYGYT

clone size: large
V gene: TRBV20-1
D gene: TRBD1
CDR3 protein: SARRDRVNNQPQH